A single sample is the source of the 26 T cell receptor beta chains below, sequenced in a study of blood T cell repertoires in COVID-19. Assay used: immunoSEQ multiplex PCR; TCRdb lists only in-frame clones, some missing. Found here are over 150,000 clones, about 88% of them singletons; the top ten hold roughly a sixth. Sequencing was performed on peripheral blood. These receptors originate from a man in his fifties or sixties with COVID-19, enrolled during active disease.

Written as DNA, the CDR3 is TGTGCCAGCAGCTTGGTACACAGCACAGATACGCAGTATTTT. Translating it yields CASSLVHSTDTQYF. The V and J genes are TRBV5-6 and TRBJ2-3; D gene ambiguous. The CDR3 runs to 14 residues. Germline CDR1 SGHDT, CDR2 YYEEEE. Trimming pared 0 bases from V and 0 bases from J, leaving 5 bases between.

The chain carries TRBV6-2 or TRBV6-3 and TRBJ1-3; TRBD1 matches 8 bases. The V gene's germline CDR1 is MNHEY and CDR2 SVGEGT. The CDR3 totals 14 residues. V trimming: 5 bases; J trimming: 2 bases; junction bases outside the gene matches: 2. The CDR3: CASSDRGTGNTIYF. DNA for the CDR3: TGTGCCAGCAGTGACAGGGGAACTGGAAACACCATATATTTT.

This clone was seen only a few times. This chain joins TRBV12-3 or TRBV12-4 and TRBJ1-1; D is ambiguous. Trimming cost V 3 bases and J 5 bases, with 10 bases left between them. CDR3 length: 13 residues. CDR3 nucleotides: TGTGCCAGCAGTTTCTCTACGGGGACTGAAGCTTTCTTT. Its protein is CASSFSTGTEAFF.

V usage is TRBV18 and J usage is TRBJ2-7, with TRBD1 as a possible D gene (5 bases). Per the germline V gene, CDR1 is KGHSH and CDR2 is LQKENI. The CDR3 runs 16 residues. Trimming left V 2 bases short and J 3 bases short, with 17 bases between. As DNA, the CDR3 is TGTGCCAGCTCACCAGGCCAGGGCAGGTCAGGCTACGAGCAGTACTTC. Translation gives CASSPGQGRSGYEQYF.

About this clone itself: The identical CDR3 is also encoded by other nucleotide sequences in the sample. The chain combines TRBV10-1 with TRBJ2-2; D is possibly TRBD2 (6 bases). The V gene lost 0 bases and the J gene lost 0 bases, with 8 bases spanning the gap. Germline V gene data show CDR1 as WNHNN and CDR2 as SYGVQD (reference sequence). CDR3 size: 16 residues. CDR3 amino acids: CASSESTGANTGELFF. The CDR3, as DNA: TGCGCCAGCAGTGAGTCGACGGGAGCGAACACCGGGGAGCTGTTTTTT.

The V call is TRBV10-3, the J call TRBJ2-5, with TRBD1 as a possible D gene (6 bases). V shed 2 bases and J shed 5 bases, with 9 bases lying between them. The CDR3 totals 13 residues. Germline-derived CDR1 and CDR2 are ENHRY and SYGVKD. The CDR3 loop is CAISENRDETQYF. The CDR3 nucleotides are TGTGCCATCAGTGAGAACAGGGACGAGACCCAGTACTTC.

The V gene is TRBV12-3 or TRBV12-4, the J gene TRBJ2-5; tentatively, D is TRBD2 (5 bases). The CDR3 runs 12 residues. With 8 bases removed from V and 2 bases from J, the gap between germline ends came to 9 bases. DNA for the CDR3: TGTGCCAGCCGGGGATATCAAGAGACCCAGTACTTC. It specifies CASRGYQETQYF.

This clone was observed a handful of times. Distinct nucleotide sequences in the sample also encode this CDR3. The chain joins TRBV6-5 to TRBJ2-7; tentative D call: TRBD1 (6 bases). The germline V gene encodes CDR1 MNHEY and CDR2 SVGAGI. This CDR3 comprises 13 residues. With 5 bases removed from V and 0 bases from J, the gap between germline ends came to 8 bases. Here the CDR3 DNA reads TGTGCCAGCAGTCCGGACAGCTCCTACGAGCAGTACTTC. It codes for CASSPDSSYEQYF.

The rearrangement joins TRBV7-9 to TRBJ1-6, with TRBD1 matching over 10 bases. The CDR3 runs to 16 residues. The trim removed 5 bases at V and 0 bases at J, leaving 1 base unmatched. Germline V CDR1 and CDR2: SEHNR, FQNEAQ (reference sequence). The CDR3 bases are TGTGCCAGCAGCCGGACAGGGGGCTCCTATAATTCACCCCTCCACTTT. Translated, it gives CASSRTGGSYNSPLHF.

This chain links TRBV19 with TRBJ1-3; 8 nucleotides match TRBD1. There are 18 residues in the CDR3. Per germline, CDR1 LNHDA and CDR2 SQIVND (reference sequence). V lost 2 bases to trimming and J lost 0 bases; unmatched junction nucleotides: 9. The CDR3 nucleotides read TGTGCCAGTAGTATACGTGGGACAGGATTACCCTCTGGAAACACCATATATTTT. Amino acids: CASSIRGTGLPSGNTIYF. Together with reference TRBV19 and TRBJ1-3, the CDR3 gives the full variable domain: DGGITQSPKYLFRKEGQNVTLSCEQNLNHDAMYWYRQDPGQGLRLIYYSQIVNDFQKGDIAEGYSVSREKKESFPLTVTSAQKNPTAFYLCASSIRGTGLPSGNTIYFGEGSWLTVV.

The rearrangement uses TRBV10-3 and TRBJ2-5; 7 bases match TRBD2. V shed 4 bases and J 1 base; nucleotides not matched to a gene: 6. Looked up from germline, CDR1 is ENHRY and CDR2 is SYGVKD. The CDR3 runs to 15 residues. The CDR3 DNA follows: TGTGCCATCAGTGTCGGGGGGAGACTCCAAGAGACCCAGTACTTC. Translation gives CAISVGGRLQETQYF.

This rearrangement joins TRBV6-4 to TRBJ1-1; D is uncertain. V was trimmed by 5 bases and J by 4 bases, leaving 14 bases between them. CDR3 length: 14 amino acids. Germline CDR1 reads MRHNA; CDR2 reads SNTAGT. CDR3 sequence: CASSLRVGGTEAFF. The CDR3 nucleotides read TGTGCCAGCAGTTTGCGGGTGGGTGGCACTGAAGCTTTCTTT.

This clone was observed a single time. The chain uses TRBV2 and TRBJ2-5; tentative D call: TRBD1 (5 bases). Germline V gene sequence: CDR1 SNHLY, CDR2 FYNNEI. V was cut by 7 bases and J by 4 bases, with 13 bases left in between. The CDR3 runs to 13 residues. CDR3 nucleotides: TGTGCCAGCACAGGGCCTAATCGAGAGACCCAGTACTTC. It translates to CASTGPNRETQYF.

The chain's CDR3 is CASGLVSGQTSYEQYF. In nucleotides, the CDR3 is TGTGCTAGTGGTTTGGTCTCGGGACAAACCTCCTACGAGCAGTACTTC. The chain has TRBV12-5 and TRBJ2-7; D may be TRBD1 (6 bases). The CDR3 is made up of 16 amino acids. Trimming removed 0 bases from V and 0 bases from J, with 12 bases in between. Germline values: CDR1 LGHNT, CDR2 FRNRAP.

The chain employs TRBV11-2 and TRBJ2-1, with D perhaps TRBD2 (5 bases). V lost 1 base to trimming and J lost 5 bases, with 12 bases between them. There are 15 residues in the CDR3. CDR1 is SGHAT and CDR2 is FQNNGV in the germline V gene. The CDR3: CASSLAFGSHNEQFF. The CDR3 bases are TGTGCCAGCAGCTTAGCCTTTGGGAGCCACAATGAGCAGTTCTTC.

This clone occurred once. The CDR3: CASKSLAGGDNEQFF. The CDR3, as DNA: TGTGCCAGCAAATCACTAGCGGGGGGGGACAATGAGCAGTTCTTC. V is TRBV19 and J is TRBJ2-1; the match to TRBD2 covers 13 bases. V shed 9 bases and J 5 bases; nucleotides not matched to a gene: 7. In germline, CDR1 is LNHDA, CDR2 SQIVND (reference sequence). CDR3 length equals 15 residues.

The gene calls are TRBV16 and TRBJ2-1, with D unclear. Trimming stripped 1 base from V and 1 base from J, with 17 bases between. This CDR3 has 18 amino acids. Germline-derived CDR1 and CDR2 are KGHSY and FQNENV. CDR3 loop: CASSQWMRIGQSYNEQFF. The CDR3 coding sequence is TGTGCCAGCAGCCAATGGATGCGGATCGGTCAGTCCTACAATGAGCAGTTCTTC.

The chain is built from TRBV4-2 and TRBJ2-1; 7 nucleotides line up with TRBD1. The length of the CDR3 is 18 residues. Germline trimming cut 1 base from V and 0 bases from J; bases unmatched to any gene: 9. Germline CDR1 and CDR2: LGHNA and YNFKEQ. DNA for the CDR3: TGTGCCAGCAGCCAAGGACGGACAGGCCCAAGCTCCTACAATGAGCAGTTCTTC. Translated: CASSQGRTGPSSYNEQFF.

The chain combines TRBV19 with TRBJ2-3, with 9 positions matching TRBD2. Per the germline V gene, CDR1 is LNHDA and CDR2 is SQIVND (reference sequence). V shed 4 bases and J 4 bases; nucleotides not matched to a gene: 9. The CDR3 has 16 residues. The CDR3 loop reads CASSRVAGVAADTQYF. The CDR3 nucleotides read TGTGCCAGTAGTAGAGTAGCGGGAGTTGCGGCAGATACGCAGTATTTT.

V and J are TRBV21-1 and TRBJ2-1; the table names TRBD2, a call not compared with the DNA. TRBV21-1 is described as a pseudogene. The CDR3 is made up of 15 amino acids. The CDR3 DNA is TGTGCCAGCAGTTTCGGACTAGCGGGACCCAATGAGCAGTTCTTC. Its translation: CASSFGLAGPNEQFF.

The chain combines TRBV28 with TRBJ1-1; D call uncertain. CDR1 and CDR2 from the germline V gene are MDHEN and SYDVKM. CDR3 length: 14 residues. CDR3 in DNA: TGTGCAACAAGGGAGGGCGGGGAGAACACTGAAGCTTTCTTT. Translation gives CATREGGENTEAFF.

The chain combines TRBV5-6 with TRBJ2-5; 10 bases line up with TRBD1. Germline V gene lookup returns CDR1 SGHDT and CDR2 YYEEEE. The length of the CDR3 is 15 residues. After removal of 0 bases from V and 2 bases from J, the junction contained 1 base not matched to a gene. The CDR3 region is CASSLVGQGQETQYF. As DNA, the CDR3 is TGTGCCAGCAGCTTGGTGGGACAGGGGCAAGAGACCCAGTACTTC.

V is TRBV6-1 and J is TRBJ2-7; 7 nucleotides agree with TRBD1. The J segment lost 12 bases and the V segment lost 0 bases, leaving 5 bases of the junction unmatched. CDR3 length: 12 amino acids. Germline V gene lookup returns CDR1 MNHNS and CDR2 SASEGT. CDR3 bases: TGTGCCAGCAGTGAAGCGCGACAGGGCTGGTACTTC. It specifies CASSEARQGWYF.

The V gene is TRBV9, the J gene TRBJ2-7, with D perhaps matching TRBD1 (6 bases). In germline, CDR1 is SGDLS, CDR2 YYNGEE. This CDR3 has 17 amino acids. V lost 0 bases, J lost 4 bases, and 20 bases lay in between. The CDR3 sequence: CASSVDPLPGQKYEQYF. The DNA of the CDR3 is TGTGCCAGCAGCGTAGACCCTCTACCGGGACAAAAATACGAGCAGTACTTC.

The J gene is TRBJ1-1, the V gene TRBV5-1, with 8 bases lining up with TRBD1. CDR3 length: 16 residues. Germline V CDR1 and CDR2: SGHRS, YFSETQ. J was trimmed by 2 bases and V by 0 bases; bases with no gene match: 6. The CDR3 protein is CASSLAPGGRNTEAFF. The CDR3 DNA reads TGCGCCAGCAGCTTGGCCCCAGGGGGCAGAAACACTGAAGCTTTCTTT.

In its sample, this clone was seen once. The V gene is TRBV7-9, the J gene TRBJ1-5, with unresolved D. Trimming pared 2 bases from V and 1 base from J, leaving 12 bases between. Per the germline V gene, CDR1 is SEHNR and CDR2 is FQNEAQ (reference sequence). The CDR3 runs to 16 residues. CDR3 protein: CASSLSMGASNQPQHF. DNA of the CDR3: TGTGCCAGCAGCTTATCCATGGGCGCGAGCAATCAGCCCCAGCATTTT.